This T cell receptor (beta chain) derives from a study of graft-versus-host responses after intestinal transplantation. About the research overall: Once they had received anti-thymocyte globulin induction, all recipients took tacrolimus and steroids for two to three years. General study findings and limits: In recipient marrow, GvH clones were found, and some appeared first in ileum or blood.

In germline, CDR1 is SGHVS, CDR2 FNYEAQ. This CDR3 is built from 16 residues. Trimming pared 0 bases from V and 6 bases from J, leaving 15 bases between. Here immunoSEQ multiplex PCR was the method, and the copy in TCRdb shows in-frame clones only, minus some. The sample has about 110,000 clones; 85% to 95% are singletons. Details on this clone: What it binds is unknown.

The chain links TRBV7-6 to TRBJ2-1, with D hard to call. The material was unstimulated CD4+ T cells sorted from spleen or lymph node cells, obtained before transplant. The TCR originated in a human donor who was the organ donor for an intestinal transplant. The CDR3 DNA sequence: TGTGCCAGCAGCTTAGCGGGTCGCAATACTCGCAATGAGCAGTTCTTC. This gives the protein CASSLAGRNTRNEQFF.